The 22 T cell receptor beta chains below were found in one sample sequenced in a study of shared clonotypes between healthy human individuals. The repertoire was sequenced with immunoSEQ multiplex PCR; TCRdb's copy has only in-frame clones and lacks some. The sample holds roughly 660,000 clones, 90% seen once. The sequencing input was memory CD8+ T cells from PBMCs. Documented subset: CD45RO+ cells pooled with CCR7-negative TemRA cells. These TCRs come from a man younger than 30 in good health. Some clones in this sample may be carry-over from other donors' samples.

This chain uses TRBV7-9 with TRBJ2-7, with 10 bases lining up with TRBD2. The CDR3 consists of 16 residues. CDR1 SEHNR and CDR2 FQNEAQ come from the germline V gene (reference sequence). V lost 5 bases to trimming and J lost 2 bases; unmatched junction nucleotides: 9. The CDR3 region has the DNA TGTGCCAGCAGCCCACCACTAGCGGGGAATACCTACGAGCAGTACTTC. Protein: CASSPPLAGNTYEQYF.

This sequence joins TRBV6-5 and TRBJ2-7; 8 bases line up with TRBD2. V trimming: 3 bases; J trimming: 9 bases; junction bases outside the gene matches: 10. The germline V gene has CDR1 MNHEY and CDR2 SVGAGI. This CDR3 has 14 residues. Here the CDR3 reads CASSYDGRARVQYF. In DNA form, the CDR3 reads TGTGCCAGCAGTTATGACGGGAGGGCCCGGGTGCAGTACTTC.

The chain employs TRBV7-9 and TRBJ2-2; either TRBD1 or TRBD2 may supply D (5 bases each). This CDR3 has 15 amino acids. With 5 bases removed from V and 5 bases from J, the gap between germline ends came to 15 bases. The germline V gene encodes CDR1 SEHNR and CDR2 FQNEAQ (reference sequence). This CDR3 is CASSPLLGETGELFF. The CDR3 region has the DNA TGTGCCAGCAGCCCCCTACTGGGGGAAACCGGGGAGCTGTTTTTT.

This chain uses TRBV6-4 with TRBJ2-1, with TRBD2 matching over 11 bases. The CDR3 loop spans 15 amino acids. V shed 4 bases, J shed 9 bases, and the junction held 8 bases outside the gene matches. CDR1 and CDR2 (germline): MRHNA, SNTAGT. For the CDR3, the DNA is TGTGCCAGCAGTGTACTAGCGGGAGAGCTAGGTGAGCAGTTCTTC. Amino acid sequence: CASSVLAGELGEQFF.

This clone was counted once. The CDR3 is CATRGLTYNEQFF. CDR3 DNA: TGTGCCACCCGCGGTCTAACCTACAATGAGCAGTTCTTC. The rearrangement uses TRBV27 and TRBJ2-1; D is uncertain. The germline gives CDR1 MNHEY, CDR2 SMNVEV (reference sequence). V shed 10 bases and J shed 2 bases, with 12 bases lying between them. This CDR3 is 13 amino acids long.

V usage is TRBV21-1 and J usage is TRBJ1-4. TRBV21-1 is flagged as a pseudogene. CDR3 size: 9 residues. The CDR3 DNA follows: TGTGTGGATGATGAAAAACTGTTTTTT. Translated, it gives CVDDEKLFF.

V gene TRBV4-3 combines with J gene TRBJ1-4, with TRBD1 matching 10 bases. Germline CDR1 LGHNA, CDR2 YSLEER. The CDR3 runs 15 residues. The ends lost 4 bases at V and 8 bases at J; junction bases unmatched: 7. The CDR3 loop reads CASSPTGGLQEKLFF. The CDR3 DNA reads TGCGCCAGCAGCCCGACAGGGGGCCTTCAAGAAAAACTGTTTTTT.

V usage is TRBV6-5 and J usage is TRBJ2-5; D is possibly TRBD1 or TRBD2 (5 bases each). The J call may be mistaken, given a closer DNA end match to TRBJ2-7. CDR1 is MNHEY, CDR2 SVGAGI, per germline. CDR3 length equals 14 residues. The DNA for the CDR3 is TGTGCCAGCAGTTACCGGGACGGAAACTACGAGCAGTACTTC. This codes for CASSYRDGNYEQYF.

V usage is TRBV27 and J usage is TRBJ2-1, with 13 bases identical to TRBD2. Germline loops: CDR1 MNHEY, CDR2 SMNVEV (reference sequence). The V gene end was trimmed by 4 bases and the J gene end by 7 bases; junction bases not matched to a gene: 7. The CDR3 totals 16 residues. CDR3 DNA: TGTGCCAGCAGTTCCCAGGGGGGACTAGCGGGGAATGAGCAGTTCTTC. Its protein is CASSSQGGLAGNEQFF.

The gene calls are TRBV4-1 and TRBJ1-4; D may be TRBD1 (6 bases). The CDR3 spans 16 residues. Germline CDR1 reads MGHRA; CDR2 reads YSYEKL. V was clipped by 6 bases and J by 2 bases, with 16 bases between them. The CDR3 nucleotides are TGCGCCAGCAGAACAGGGCAGGGGACTACTAATGAAAAACTGTTTTTT. Translation gives CASRTGQGTTNEKLFF.

The rearrangement links TRBV11-3 to TRBJ1-1, with D perhaps matching TRBD1 (5 bases). The CDR3 loop spans 13 amino acids. Germline-derived CDR1 and CDR2 are SGHNT and YENEEA. V lost 1 base and J 7 bases, leaving 10 bases between the germline ends. As DNA, the CDR3 is TGTGCCAGCAGCTTAGGGGGGACTGGTGAAGCTTTCTTT. As protein: CASSLGGTGEAFF.

The chain combines TRBV6-1 with TRBJ2-2, with 7 bases matching TRBD2. Trimming removed 5 bases from V and 3 bases from J; junction bases left unmatched: 6. Germline CDR1 reads MNHNS; CDR2 reads SASEGT. This CDR3 has 15 residues. The CDR3 here is CASSPKGGHTGELFF. The CDR3 DNA reads as TGTGCCAGCAGTCCAAAGGGAGGGCACACCGGGGAGCTGTTTTTT.

The V call is TRBV7-8, the J call TRBJ1-1; D unresolved. The germline V gene encodes CDR1 SGHVS and CDR2 FQNEAQ. The CDR3 is made up of 15 amino acids. Deletions cut 1 base from V and 0 bases from J, with 9 bases between. The DNA for the CDR3 is TGTGCCAGCAGCTTAGTGCCCCAGATGAACACTGAAGCTTTCTTT. Its translation: CASSLVPQMNTEAFF.

V and J are TRBV19 and TRBJ1-2; D gene ambiguous. The V end lost 3 bases, the J end lost 4 bases, and 9 bases lay between the germline ends. The CDR3 has 13 residues. The V gene's germline CDR1 is LNHDA and CDR2 SQIVND (reference sequence). This CDR3 reads CASSIQTAYGYTF. The CDR3 nucleotides are TGTGCCAGTAGTATTCAAACAGCCTATGGCTACACCTTC. The full variable domain, completed using reference TRBV19 and TRBJ1-2, is DGGITQSPKYLFRKEGQNVTLSCEQNLNHDAMYWYRQDPGQGLRLIYYSQIVNDFQKGDIAEGYSVSREKKESFPLTVTSAQKNPTAFYLCASSIQTAYGYTFGSGTRLTVV.

This sequence joins TRBV28 and TRBJ1-1, with D uncertain. Germline CDR1 reads MDHEN; CDR2 reads SYDVKM. Trimming shortened V by 6 bases and J by 2 bases, and 13 bases separated the two germline ends. The CDR3 has 14 amino acids. Written as DNA, the CDR3 is TGTGCCAGCAGCCGTCCGGGGTTTAACACTGAAGCTTTCTTT. Its translation: CASSRPGFNTEAFF. Based on the CDR3 plus reference TRBV28 and TRBJ1-1, the full variable domain is DVKVTQSSRYLVKRTGEKVFLECVQDMDHENMFWYRQDPGLGLRLIYFSYDVKMKEKGDIPEGYSVSREKKERFSLILESASTNQTSMYLCASSRPGFNTEAFFGQGTRLTVV.

J is TRBJ1-5 and V is TRBV27, with D maybe TRBD1 (6 bases). This CDR3 is 14 amino acids long. V was shortened by 3 bases and J by 6 bases, with 12 bases between the two germline ends. The germline V gene has CDR1 MNHEY and CDR2 SMNVEV (reference sequence). The chain's CDR3 is CASSFTGTSQPQHF. Written as DNA, the CDR3 is TGTGCCAGCAGTTTTACCGGGACAAGTCAGCCCCAGCATTTT.

The J gene is TRBJ1-2, the V gene TRBV29-1; D is undetermined. CDR3 length: 12 residues. Per germline, CDR1 SQVTM and CDR2 ANQGSEA. V was cut by 4 bases and J by 4 bases, with 10 bases left in between. The CDR3 DNA sequence: TGCAGCGTTGGAGATCGGTTCTATGGCTACACCTTC. Protein sequence: CSVGDRFYGYTF. Filled out from reference TRBV29-1 and TRBJ1-2, the complete variable domain reads SAVISQKPSRDICQRGTSLTIQCQVDSQVTMMFWYRQQPGQSLTLIATANQGSEATYESGFVIDKFPISRPNLTFSTLTVSNMSPEDSSIYLCSVGDRFYGYTFGSGTRLTVV.

This clone appeared once. The chain recombines TRBV27 with TRBJ2-3; D unresolved. The CDR3 is 16 amino acids. Trimming left V 1 base short and J 0 bases short, with 11 bases between. CDR1 and CDR2 from the germline V gene are MNHEY and SMNVEV (reference sequence). The CDR3 reads CASSLYRATSTDTQYF. CDR3 in DNA: TGTGCCAGCAGTTTATATCGGGCAACTAGCACAGATACGCAGTATTTT.

Of note for this clone: The same CDR3 also results from other DNA sequences found in this sample. This chain joins TRBV7-9 and TRBJ2-7, with 9 bases lining up with TRBD1. The J segment lost 4 bases and the V segment lost 0 bases, leaving 1 base of the junction unmatched. This CDR3 spans 14 amino acids. Germline V CDR1 and CDR2: SEHNR, FQNEAQ (reference sequence). CDR3 DNA sequence: TGTGCCAGCAGCTTAGCGGGACAGGGATACGAGCAGTACTTC. Translating gives CASSLAGQGYEQYF.

The rearrangement links TRBV14 to TRBJ2-2; D may be TRBD1 (7 bases). V lost 4 bases to trimming and J lost 3 bases, with 18 bases between them. Germline V gives CDR1 SGHDN, CDR2 FVKESK. The CDR3 is 17 amino acids. DNA for the CDR3: TGTGCCAGCAGCCCGCGGGAAAAACAGGGGTACACCGGGGAGCTGTTTTTT. The encoded protein is CASSPREKQGYTGELFF.

The V and J genes are TRBV27 and TRBJ1-4; possibly TRBD1 for D (6 bases). CDR3 length equals 15 residues. The germline V gene encodes CDR1 MNHEY and CDR2 SMNVEV (reference sequence). V was trimmed by 2 bases and J by 8 bases, leaving 15 bases between them. The CDR3 reads CASSLLPGEREKLFF. CDR3 DNA: TGTGCCAGCAGTTTACTTCCAGGGGAGAGGGAAAAACTGTTTTTT.

The rearrangement links TRBV11-2 to TRBJ2-7; the match to TRBD2 covers 12 bases. The CDR3 sequence is 15 residues long. Trimming removed 1 base from V and 9 bases from J; junction bases left unmatched: 7. Germline V gene lookup returns CDR1 SGHAT and CDR2 FQNNGV. The CDR3 region has the DNA TGTGCCAGCAGCTTAGTGACTAGCGGGAGTACAGGGCAGTACTTC. It yields the protein CASSLVTSGSTGQYF. Full variable domain (outside the CDR3, taken from reference TRBV11-2 and TRBJ2-7): EAGVAQSPRYKIIEKRQSVAFWCNPISGHATLYWYQQILGQGPKLLIQFQNNGVVDDSQLPKDRFSAERLKGVDSTLKIQPAKLEDSAVYLCASSLVTSGSTGQYFGPGTRLTVT.